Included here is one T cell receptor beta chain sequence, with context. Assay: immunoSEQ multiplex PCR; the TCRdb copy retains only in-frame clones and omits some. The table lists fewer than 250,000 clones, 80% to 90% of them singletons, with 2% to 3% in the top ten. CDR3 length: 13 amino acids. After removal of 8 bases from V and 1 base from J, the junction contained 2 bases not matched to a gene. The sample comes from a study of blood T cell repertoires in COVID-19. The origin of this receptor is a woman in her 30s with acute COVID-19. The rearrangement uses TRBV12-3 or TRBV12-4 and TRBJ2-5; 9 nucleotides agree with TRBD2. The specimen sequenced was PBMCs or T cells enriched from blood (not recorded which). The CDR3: CASARGGQETQYF. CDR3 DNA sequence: TGTGCCAGCGCGCGGGGGGGCCAAGAGACCCAGTACTTC.